This TCR beta chain was sequenced in a study of naive and memory T cell subsets. Many counts were recorded for this clonotype. Deletions cut 1 base from V and 2 bases from J, with 10 bases between. Germline CDR1 and CDR2: DFQATT and SNEGSKA (reference sequence). The CDR3 consists of 14 residues. Ligated cDNA underwent four rounds of PCR with nested alpha and beta constant region primers and SP2. TCRdb fed the UMI-ligation and nested PCR reads into MiXCR, producing one record per CDR3 protein. The sample lists over 11,000 distinct CDR3 sequences; more than 4% were seen once. Stated treatment: skin biopsy from PPD injection site in Mantoux-positive individual. TCR cDNA received a 3' ligated oligonucleotide that carried a UMI.

The sequencing used skin, collected from a tuberculin skin test site. The receptor comes from an adult in good health. The V call is TRBV20-1, the J call TRBJ2-3; a weak D match, TRBD2 (5 bases). CDR3: CSARGLAYTDTQYF. The CDR3, as DNA: TGCAGTGCTAGAGGCCTAGCCTACACAGATACGCAGTATTTT.